This T cell receptor beta chain was obtained from a study of Graves' ophthalmopathy and Graves' hyperthyroidism. This clonotype was detected many times. Trimming at V came to 3 bases and at J to 4 bases, leaving 5 bases not matched to a gene. The CDR3 is made up of 15 amino acids. From germline, CDR1 is SGHDN and CDR2 FVKESK. Amplified material comprised TCR beta CDR3 regions derived from RNA transcripts. In the first round, RT-PCR was carried out with HTBI primers, and a multiplex PCR formed the second round. Via MiXCR, TCRdb re-called the multiplex PCR reads, giving one row per CDR3 protein. This repertoire shows over a million distinct CDR3 sequences, about 40% found once; its top ten account for 11%.

The sequence was obtained from an adult man with Graves' hyperthyroidism. Sequencing input: peripheral blood or thyroid tissue (not recorded which). This sequence joins TRBV14 and TRBJ2-5; 10 bases match TRBD1. CDR3 in DNA: TGTGCCAGCAGCCACGGGACAGGGGTGGTAGAGACCCAGTACTTC. Translated, it gives CASSHGTGVVETQYF.